This TCR beta chain was found in a study of cytomegalovirus exposure and HLA in healthy donors. Across the whole study: From HLA-typed donors, an early data release held approximately 85 million unique TCRs. Overall study results and limits: Prior analysis indicated that the majority of TCR beta V segments exhibited productivity approximately 87% or approximately 30% of the time. Among CMV-associated TCR beta chains, most appeared HLA-restricted in a later analysis.

With respect to this clone: The antigen is unknown.

Per the germline V gene, CDR1 is KGHSH and CDR2 is LQKENI. Trimming took 5 bases from V and 8 from J, leaving 15 bases between them. The CDR3 extends over 14 amino acids. This PCR relied on a set of 60 Vbeta primers and 13 Jbeta primers. Original methodology: An analysis that came later counted some 80 million unique TCR beta chains, around 12 million shared. The table came from immunoSEQ multiplex PCR; TCRdb's copy has only in-frame clones and leaves some out. The V and J calls and clone size were taken over from that table, and D and trimming were inferred from the DNA. The table has roughly 140,000 clones, around 73% seen once.

Input material: PBMCs. V is TRBV18 and J is TRBJ1-4; tentative D call: TRBD1 (5 bases). The receptor was isolated from a female donor in good health and CMV-seronegative. This CDR3 is CASSAGQSREKLFF. The DNA for the CDR3 is TGTGCCAGCTCAGCAGGGCAATCTCGGGAAAAACTGTTTTTT. The entire variable domain, with the rest obtained from reference TRBV18 and TRBJ1-4, is as follows: NAGVMQNPRHLVRRRGQEARLRCSPMKGHSHVYWYRQLPEEGLKFMVYLQKENIIDESGMPKERFSAEFPKEGPSILRIQQVVRGDSAAYFCASSAGQSREKLFFGSGTQLSVL.